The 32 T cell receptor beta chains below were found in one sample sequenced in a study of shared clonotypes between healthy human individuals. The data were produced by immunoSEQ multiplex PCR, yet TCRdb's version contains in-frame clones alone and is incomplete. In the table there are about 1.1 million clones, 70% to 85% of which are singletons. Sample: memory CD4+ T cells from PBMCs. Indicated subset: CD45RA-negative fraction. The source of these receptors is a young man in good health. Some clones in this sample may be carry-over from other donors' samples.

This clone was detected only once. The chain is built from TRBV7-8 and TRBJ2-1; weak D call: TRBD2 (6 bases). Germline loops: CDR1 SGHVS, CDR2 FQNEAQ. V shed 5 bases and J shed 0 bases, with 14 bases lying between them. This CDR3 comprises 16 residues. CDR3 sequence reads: CASSRGWGGSYNEQFF. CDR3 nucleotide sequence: TGTGCCAGCAGCCGTGGATGGGGAGGCTCCTACAATGAGCAGTTCTTC. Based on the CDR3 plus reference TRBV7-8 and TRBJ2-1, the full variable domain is GAGVSQSPRYKVAKRGQDVALRCDPISGHVSLFWYQQALGQGPEFLTYFQNEAQLDKSGLPSDRFFAERPEGSVSTLKIQRTQQEDSAVYLCASSRGWGGSYNEQFFGPGTRLTVL.

The CDR3 sequence is CASSRSSGGELFF. Written as DNA, the CDR3 is TGTGCCAGCAGCAGGTCCTCAGGCGGGGAGCTGTTTTTT. The chain uses TRBV5-4 and TRBJ2-2; D gene ambiguous. This CDR3 is built from 13 residues. Germline CDR1 SGHNT, CDR2 YYREEE (reference sequence). With 4 bases removed from V and 7 bases from J, the gap between germline ends came to 11 bases.

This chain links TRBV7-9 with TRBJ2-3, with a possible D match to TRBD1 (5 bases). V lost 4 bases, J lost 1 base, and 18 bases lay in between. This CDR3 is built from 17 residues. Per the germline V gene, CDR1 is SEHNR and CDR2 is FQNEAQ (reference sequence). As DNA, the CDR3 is TGTGCCAGCAGCTCGACCTGGGGCCAATCCGGCACAGATACGCAGTATTTT. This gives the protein CASSSTWGQSGTDTQYF.

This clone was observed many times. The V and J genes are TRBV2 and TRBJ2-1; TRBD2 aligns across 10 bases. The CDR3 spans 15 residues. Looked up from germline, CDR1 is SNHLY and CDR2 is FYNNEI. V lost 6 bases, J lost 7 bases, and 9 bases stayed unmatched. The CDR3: CASSPGAGGWNEQFF. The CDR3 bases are TGTGCCAGCAGCCCGGGAGCGGGAGGGTGGAATGAGCAGTTCTTC.

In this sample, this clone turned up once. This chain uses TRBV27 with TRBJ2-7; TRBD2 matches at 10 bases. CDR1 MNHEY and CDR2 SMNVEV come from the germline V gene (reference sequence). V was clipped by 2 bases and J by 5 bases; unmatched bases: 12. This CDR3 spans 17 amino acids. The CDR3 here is CASSLSLASGSRDEQYF. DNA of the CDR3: TGTGCCAGCAGTTTAAGTTTGGCTAGCGGGAGCCGCGACGAGCAGTACTTC.

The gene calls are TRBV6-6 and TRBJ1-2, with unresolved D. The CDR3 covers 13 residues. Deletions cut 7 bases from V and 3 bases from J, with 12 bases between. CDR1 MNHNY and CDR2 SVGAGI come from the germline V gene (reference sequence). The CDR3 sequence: CASTRPEYYGYTF. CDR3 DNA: TGTGCCAGCACCCGCCCTGAGTACTATGGCTACACCTTC.

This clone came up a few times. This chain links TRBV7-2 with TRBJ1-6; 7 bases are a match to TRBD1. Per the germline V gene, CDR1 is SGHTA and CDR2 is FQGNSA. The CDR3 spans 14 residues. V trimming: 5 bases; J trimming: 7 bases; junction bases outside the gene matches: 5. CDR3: CASSLGQPNSPLHF. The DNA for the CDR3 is TGTGCCAGCAGCCTGGGACAGCCCAATTCACCCCTCCACTTT.

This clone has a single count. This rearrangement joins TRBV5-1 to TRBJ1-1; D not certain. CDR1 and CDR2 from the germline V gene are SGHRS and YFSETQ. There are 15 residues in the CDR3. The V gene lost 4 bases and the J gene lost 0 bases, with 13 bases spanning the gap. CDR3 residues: CASSRGASMNTEAFF. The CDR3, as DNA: TGCGCCAGCAGCCGAGGCGCGTCCATGAACACTGAAGCTTTCTTT.

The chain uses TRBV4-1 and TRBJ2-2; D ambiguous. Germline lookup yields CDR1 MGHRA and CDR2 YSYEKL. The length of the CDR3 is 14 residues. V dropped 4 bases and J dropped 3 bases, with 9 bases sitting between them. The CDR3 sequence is CASSPRSDTGELFF. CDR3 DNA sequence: TGCGCCAGCAGCCCCCGATCGGACACCGGGGAGCTGTTTTTT.

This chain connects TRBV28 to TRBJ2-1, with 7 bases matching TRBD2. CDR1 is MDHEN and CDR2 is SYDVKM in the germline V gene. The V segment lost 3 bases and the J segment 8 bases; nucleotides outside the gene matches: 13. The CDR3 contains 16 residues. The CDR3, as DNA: TGTGCCAGCAGTTTGTTTGGGAGCGGGATAGAGGATGAGCAGTTCTTC. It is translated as CASSLFGSGIEDEQFF.

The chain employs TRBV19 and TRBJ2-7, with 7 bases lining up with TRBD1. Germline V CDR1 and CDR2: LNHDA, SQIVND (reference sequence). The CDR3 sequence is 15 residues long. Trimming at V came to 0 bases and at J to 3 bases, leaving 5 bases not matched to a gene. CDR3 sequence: CASSIDGTEVYEQYF. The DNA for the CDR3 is TGTGCCAGTAGTATAGATGGGACAGAAGTCTACGAGCAGTACTTC.

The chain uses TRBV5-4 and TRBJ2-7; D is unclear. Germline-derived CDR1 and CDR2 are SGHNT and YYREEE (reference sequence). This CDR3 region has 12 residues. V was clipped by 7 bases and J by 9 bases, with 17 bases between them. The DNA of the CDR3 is TGTGCCAGCGGCCGGGCCAAGGGCGGGCAGTACTTC. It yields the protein CASGRAKGGQYF.

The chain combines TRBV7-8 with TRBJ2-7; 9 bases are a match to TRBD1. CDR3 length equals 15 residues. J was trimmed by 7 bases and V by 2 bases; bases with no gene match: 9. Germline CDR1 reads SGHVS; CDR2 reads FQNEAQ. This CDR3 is CASSLSPQGAGEQYF. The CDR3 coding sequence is TGTGCCAGCAGCTTATCTCCACAGGGGGCTGGGGAGCAGTACTTC. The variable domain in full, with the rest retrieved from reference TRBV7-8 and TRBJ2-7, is GAGVSQSPRYKVAKRGQDVALRCDPISGHVSLFWYQQALGQGPEFLTYFQNEAQLDKSGLPSDRFFAERPEGSVSTLKIQRTQQEDSAVYLCASSLSPQGAGEQYFGPGTRLTVT.

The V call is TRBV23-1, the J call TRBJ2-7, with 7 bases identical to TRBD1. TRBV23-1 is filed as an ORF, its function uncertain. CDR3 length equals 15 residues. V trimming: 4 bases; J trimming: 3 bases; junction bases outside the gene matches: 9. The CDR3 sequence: CASSLRGQVHYEQYF. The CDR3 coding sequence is TGCGCCAGCAGTCTTAGGGGGCAGGTACACTACGAGCAGTACTTC.

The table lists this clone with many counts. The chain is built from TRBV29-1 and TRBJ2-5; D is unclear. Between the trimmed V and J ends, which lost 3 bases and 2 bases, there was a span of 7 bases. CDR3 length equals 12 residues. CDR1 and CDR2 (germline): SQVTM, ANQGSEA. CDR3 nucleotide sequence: TGCAGCGTTGAGTCCGGACAAGAGACCCAGTACTTC. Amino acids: CSVESGQETQYF.

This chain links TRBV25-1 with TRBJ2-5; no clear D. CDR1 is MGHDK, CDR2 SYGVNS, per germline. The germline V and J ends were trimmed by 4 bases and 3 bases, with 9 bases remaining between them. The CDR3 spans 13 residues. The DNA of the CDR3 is TGTGCCAGCAGTGTGCAGTGGAAAGAGACCCAGTACTTC. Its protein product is CASSVQWKETQYF. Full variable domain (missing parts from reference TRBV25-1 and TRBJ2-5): EADIYQTPRYLVIGTGKKITLECSQTMGHDKMYWYQQDPGMELHLIHYSYGVNSTEKGDLSSESTVSRIRTEHFPLTLESARPSHTSQYLCASSVQWKETQYFGPGTRLLVL.

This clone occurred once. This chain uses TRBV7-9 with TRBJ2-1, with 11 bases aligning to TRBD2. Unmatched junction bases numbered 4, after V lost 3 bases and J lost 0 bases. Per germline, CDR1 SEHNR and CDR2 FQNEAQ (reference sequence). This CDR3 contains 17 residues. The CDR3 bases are TGTGCCAGCAGCTTTACCACTAGCGGGAGCTCCTACAATGAGCAGTTCTTC. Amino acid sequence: CASSFTTSGSSYNEQFF.

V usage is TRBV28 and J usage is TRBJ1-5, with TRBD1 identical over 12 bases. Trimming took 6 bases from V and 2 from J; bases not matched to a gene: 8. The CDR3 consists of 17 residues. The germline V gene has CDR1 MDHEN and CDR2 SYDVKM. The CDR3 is CASRREGTGGRNQPQHF. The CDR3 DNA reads TGTGCCAGCAGACGCGAAGGGACAGGGGGCCGCAATCAGCCCCAGCATTTT. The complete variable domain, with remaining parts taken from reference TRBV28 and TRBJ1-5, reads DVKVTQSSRYLVKRTGEKVFLECVQDMDHENMFWYRQDPGLGLRLIYFSYDVKMKEKGDIPEGYSVSREKKERFSLILESASTNQTSMYLCASRREGTGGRNQPQHFGDGTRLSIL.

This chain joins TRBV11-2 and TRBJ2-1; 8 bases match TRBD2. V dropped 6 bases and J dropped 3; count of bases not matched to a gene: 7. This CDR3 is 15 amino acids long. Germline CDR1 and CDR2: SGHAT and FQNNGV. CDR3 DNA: TGTGCCAGCAGTCCTAGCGGGTCAGACTACAATGAGCAGTTCTTC. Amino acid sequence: CASSPSGSDYNEQFF. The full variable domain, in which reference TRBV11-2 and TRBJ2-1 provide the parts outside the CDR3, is EAGVAQSPRYKIIEKRQSVAFWCNPISGHATLYWYQQILGQGPKLLIQFQNNGVVDDSQLPKDRFSAERLKGVDSTLKIQPAKLEDSAVYLCASSPSGSDYNEQFFGPGTRLTVL.

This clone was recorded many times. CDR3 region: CASSHFRGTAEKLFF. For the CDR3, the DNA is TGTGCCAGCAGCCATTTCAGGGGAACAGCTGAAAAACTGTTTTTT. The chain couples TRBV14 to TRBJ1-4, with D tentatively TRBD1 (6 bases). The CDR3 covers 15 residues. CDR1 is SGHDN, CDR2 FVKESK, per germline. The V gene lost 3 bases and the J gene lost 7 bases, with 15 bases spanning the gap. Full variable domain (remainder filled in from reference TRBV14 and TRBJ1-4): EAGVTQFPSHSVIEKGQTVTLRCDPISGHDNLYWYRRVMGKEIKFLLHFVKESKQDESGMPNNRFLAERTGGTYSTLKVQPAELEDSGVYFCASSHFRGTAEKLFFGSGTQLSVL.

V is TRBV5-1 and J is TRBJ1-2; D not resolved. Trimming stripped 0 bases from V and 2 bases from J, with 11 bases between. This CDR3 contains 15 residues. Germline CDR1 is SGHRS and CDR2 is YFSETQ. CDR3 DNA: TGCGCCAGCAGCTTGGCGGTTGGGCAAAACTATGGCTACACCTTC. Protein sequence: CASSLAVGQNYGYTF.

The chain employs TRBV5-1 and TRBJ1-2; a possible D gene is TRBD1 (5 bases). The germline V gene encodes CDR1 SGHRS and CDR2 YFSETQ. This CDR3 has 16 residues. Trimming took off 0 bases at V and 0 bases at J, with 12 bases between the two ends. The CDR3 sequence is CASSLEPGSTNYGYTF. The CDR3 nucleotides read TGCGCCAGCAGCTTGGAGCCAGGGTCCACTAACTATGGCTACACCTTC. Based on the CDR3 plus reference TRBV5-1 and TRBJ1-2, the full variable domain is KAGVTQTPRYLIKTRGQQVTLSCSPISGHRSVSWYQQTPGQGLQFLFEYFSETQRNKGNFPGRFSGRQFSNSRSEMNVSTLELGDSALYLCASSLEPGSTNYGYTFGSGTRLTVV.

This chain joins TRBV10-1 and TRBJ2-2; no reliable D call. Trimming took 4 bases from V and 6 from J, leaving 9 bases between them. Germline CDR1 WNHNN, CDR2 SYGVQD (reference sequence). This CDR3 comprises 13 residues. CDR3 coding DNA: TGCGCCAGCAGTGGGGATTTGGCCGGGGAGCTGTTTTTT. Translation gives CASSGDLAGELFF.

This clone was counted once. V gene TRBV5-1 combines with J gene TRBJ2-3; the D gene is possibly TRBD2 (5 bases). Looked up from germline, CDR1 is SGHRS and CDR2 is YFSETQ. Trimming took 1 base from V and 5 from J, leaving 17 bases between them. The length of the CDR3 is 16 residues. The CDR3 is CASSLSVNWAGDTQYF. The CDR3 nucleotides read TGCGCCAGCAGCTTGTCAGTGAACTGGGCGGGAGATACGCAGTATTTT.

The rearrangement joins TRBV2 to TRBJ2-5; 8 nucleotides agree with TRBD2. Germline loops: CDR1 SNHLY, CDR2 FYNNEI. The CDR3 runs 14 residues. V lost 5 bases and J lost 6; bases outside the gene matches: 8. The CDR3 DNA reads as TGTGCCAGCAGTTTTGGAAGCGGGAGACAGACCCAGTACTTC. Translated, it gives CASSFGSGRQTQYF. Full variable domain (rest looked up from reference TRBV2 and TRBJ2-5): EPEVTQTPSHQVTQMGQEVILRCVPISNHLYFYWYRQILGQKVEFLVSFYNNEISEKSEIFDDQFSVERPDGSNFTLKIRSTKLEDSAMYFCASSFGSGRQTQYFGPGTRLLVL.

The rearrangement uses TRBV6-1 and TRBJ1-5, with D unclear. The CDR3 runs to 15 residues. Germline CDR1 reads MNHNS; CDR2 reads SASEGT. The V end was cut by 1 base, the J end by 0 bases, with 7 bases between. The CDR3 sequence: CASSEDGYSNQPQHF. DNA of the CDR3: TGTGCCAGCAGTGAAGACGGCTATAGCAATCAGCCCCAGCATTTT.

CDR3 sequence reads: CASSERGAEAFF. The CDR3 DNA reads TGTGCCAGCAGTGAGAGGGGGGCTGAAGCTTTCTTT. The chain recombines TRBV2 with TRBJ1-1, with D maybe TRBD1 (6 bases). Germline CDR1 and CDR2: SNHLY and FYNNEI. The ends were cut back, 3 bases at V and 6 bases at J, with 8 bases in the middle. This CDR3 is built from 12 residues.

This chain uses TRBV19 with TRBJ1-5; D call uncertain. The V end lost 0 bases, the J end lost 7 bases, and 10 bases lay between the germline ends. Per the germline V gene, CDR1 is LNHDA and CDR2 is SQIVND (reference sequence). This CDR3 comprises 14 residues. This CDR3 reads CASSIDWVGQPQHF. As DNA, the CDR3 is TGTGCCAGTAGTATAGATTGGGTCGGGCAGCCCCAGCATTTT.

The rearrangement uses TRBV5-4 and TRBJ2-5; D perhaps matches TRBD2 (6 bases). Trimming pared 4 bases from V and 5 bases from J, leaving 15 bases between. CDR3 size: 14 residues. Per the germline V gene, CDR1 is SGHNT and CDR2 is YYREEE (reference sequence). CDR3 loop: CASSPPGVRETQYF. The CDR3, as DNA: TGTGCCAGCAGCCCCCCGGGGGTGAGGGAGACCCAGTACTTC.

CDR3 in amino acids: CASSSNQGFPYQPQHF. CDR3 in DNA: TGTGCCAGCTCGTCCAATCAGGGATTTCCTTATCAGCCCCAGCATTTT. J is TRBJ1-5 and V is TRBV18, with a tentative D call TRBD1 (5 bases). The CDR3 has 16 residues. The ends were cut back, 6 bases at V and 5 bases at J, with 20 bases in the middle. Germline V gene data show CDR1 as KGHSH and CDR2 as LQKENI.

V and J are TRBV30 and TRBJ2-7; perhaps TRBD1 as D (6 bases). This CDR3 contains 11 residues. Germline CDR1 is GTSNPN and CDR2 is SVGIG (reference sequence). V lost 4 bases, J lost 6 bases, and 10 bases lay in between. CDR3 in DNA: TGTGCCTGGACAACAGGGTTCGAGCAGTACTTC. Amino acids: CAWTTGFEQYF.

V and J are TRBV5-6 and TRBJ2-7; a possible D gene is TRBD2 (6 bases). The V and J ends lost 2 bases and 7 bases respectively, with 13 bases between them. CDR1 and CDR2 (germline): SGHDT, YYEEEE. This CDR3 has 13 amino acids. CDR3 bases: TGTGCCAGCAGCTTCACGGCAGGGAGGGAGCAGTACTTC. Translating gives CASSFTAGREQYF.